This TCR beta chain was profiled in a study of CD8 T cells in ankylosing spondylitis. Study findings and constraints: Some of the motif variants had earlier been found in reactive arthritis patients' fluid and blood. The study looked at matched synovial fluid samples from ankylosing spondylitis patients. Disease-linked clones were reported to be significantly enriched there. Seemingly characteristic of ankylosing spondylitis blood was a TCR beta motif consisting of fewer than 10 highly homologous variants. Disease-linked clones bore a CD8+ phenotype, appearing relatively rarely in peripheral blood.

This clonotype was observed a handful of times. The antigen is not known. Making the TCR beta libraries involved quantitative 5'-RACE with molecular barcodes. TCRdb analysed the 5' RACE reads with MiXCR anew, one entry per CDR3 protein. The sample includes about 220,000 distinct CDR3 sequences, 6% to 8.5% of them seen just once. The V and J ends lost 1 base and 11 bases respectively, with 12 bases between them. The CDR3 consists of 12 residues. Germline values: CDR1 SGHTA, CDR2 FQGNSA. This chain links TRBV7-2 with TRBJ2-7, with D unresolved. Sequencing used blood, either unsorted or a sorted T cell fraction (not recorded which). The origin of this receptor is a male donor with ankylosing spondylitis. The DNA for the CDR3 is TGTGCCAGCAGCTTAGGGCCGCCCCCGGAGTACTTC. Translating it yields CASSLGPPPEYF.